This TCR beta chain is from a study of blood T cell repertoires in COVID-19. Study background: PBMCs, B-cell-depleted T cells, or T cells were the source of the cDNA or gDNA that made up the material.

The J segment lost 4 bases and the V segment lost 3 bases, leaving 7 bases of the junction unmatched. Per germline, CDR1 MDHEN and CDR2 SYDVKM. The CDR3 consists of 16 residues. In the source study's methods: Reference gene primer amplification gave nucleated cell count estimates. Only in-frame clones appear in the TCRdb table, and some are missing; sequencing was by immunoSEQ multiplex PCR. Clonal size and the V and J genes are those of that table, whereas D and trimming came from the DNA. Among around 150,000 clones listed, 85% to 95% were seen once. The V call is TRBV28, the J call TRBJ2-2; 8 positions match TRBD1. The clonotype comes from a woman in her fifties or sixties with acute or convalescent COVID-19. The material sequenced was peripheral blood. CDR3 amino acids: CASSFPGTGLTGELFF. The CDR3 coding sequence is TGTGCCAGCAGTTTCCCCGGGACAGGACTCACCGGGGAGCTGTTTTTT.